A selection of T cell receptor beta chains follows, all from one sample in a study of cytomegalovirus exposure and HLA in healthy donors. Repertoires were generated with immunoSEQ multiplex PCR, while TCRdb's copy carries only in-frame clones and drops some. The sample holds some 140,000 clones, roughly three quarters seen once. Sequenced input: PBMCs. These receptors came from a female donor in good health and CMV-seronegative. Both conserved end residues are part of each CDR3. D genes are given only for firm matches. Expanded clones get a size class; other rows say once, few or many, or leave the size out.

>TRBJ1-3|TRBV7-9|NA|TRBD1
CASSADRDLTGNTIYF
TGTGCCAGCAGCGCCGACAGGGATCTAACCGGAAACACCATATATTTT
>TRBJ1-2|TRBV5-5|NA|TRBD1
CASSGDRVRLGYTF
TGTGCCAGCAGCGGGGACAGGGTTCGACTTGGCTACACCTTC
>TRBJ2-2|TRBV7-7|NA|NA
CASSLAGPGGELFF
TGTGCTAGCAGCTTGGCGGGGCCAGGAGGGGAGCTGTTTTTT
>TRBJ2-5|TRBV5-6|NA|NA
CASSFPGLQETQYF
TGTGCCAGCAGCTTTCCCGGACTTCAAGAGACCCAGTACTTC
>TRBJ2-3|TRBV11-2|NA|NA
CASSVFLTDTQYF
TGTGCCAGCAGCGTCTTTCTCACAGATACGCAGTATTTT
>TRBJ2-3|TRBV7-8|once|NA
CASSLVWGGDTQYF
TGTGCCAGCAGCTTAGTCTGGGGAGGAGATACGCAGTATTTT
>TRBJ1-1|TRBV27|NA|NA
CASSFQLQGNTEAFF
TGTGCCAGCAGTTTTCAACTTCAGGGTAACACTGAAGCTTTCTTT
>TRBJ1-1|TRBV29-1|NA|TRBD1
CSVVGQVEAFF
TGCAGCGTTGTAGGACAGGTTGAAGCTTTCTTT
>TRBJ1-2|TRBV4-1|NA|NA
CASSQAGLKTDGYTF
TGCGCCAGCAGCCAAGCGGGACTCAAGACGGACGGCTACACCTTC
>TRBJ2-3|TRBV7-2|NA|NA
CASSLAGQPQDTQYF
TGTGCCAGCAGCTTAGCGGGACAACCCCAAGATACGCAGTATTTT
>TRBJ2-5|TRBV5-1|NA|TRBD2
CASSRTSDSYETQYF
TGCGCCAGCAGCCGGACTAGCGACTCTTATGAGACCCAGTACTTC
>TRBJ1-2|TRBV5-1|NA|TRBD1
CASSLQAGQGTGYTF
TGCGCCAGCAGCTTGCAAGCGGGACAGGGGACGGGCTACACCTTC
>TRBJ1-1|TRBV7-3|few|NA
CASSRQENTEAFF
TGTGCCAGCAGCCGACAGGAGAACACTGAAGCTTTCTTT
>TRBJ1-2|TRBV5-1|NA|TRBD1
CASSLRQGSNYGYTF
TGCGCCAGCAGCCTTCGACAGGGGAGTAACTATGGCTACACCTTC
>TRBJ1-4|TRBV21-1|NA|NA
CASSKAWAVNEKLFF
TGTGCCAGCAGCAAAGCCTGGGCCGTTAATGAAAAACTGTTTTTT
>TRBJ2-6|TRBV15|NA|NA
CATSRSRGKRQYASGANVLTF
TGTGCCACCAGCAGATCTAGGGGGAAAAGACAATACGCCTCTGGGGCCAACGTCCTGACTTTC
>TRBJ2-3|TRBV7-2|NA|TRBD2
CASSSRAGPGSDTQYF
TGTGCCAGCAGCTCCCGAGCGGGGCCGGGGAGCGATACGCAGTATTTT
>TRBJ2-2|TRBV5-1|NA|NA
CASSFNDGTNLAGELFF
TGCGCCAGCAGCTTTAACGACGGGACAAATTTGGCCGGGGAGCTGTTTTTT
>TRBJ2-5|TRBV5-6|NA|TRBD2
CASSLGLAGELGEQYF
TGTGCCAGCAGCTTGGGACTAGCGGGAGAATTAGGGGAGCAGTACTTC
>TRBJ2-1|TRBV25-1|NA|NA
CASSSARGHSYNEQFF
TGTGCCAGCAGTAGTGCTAGGGGCCACTCCTACAATGAGCAGTTCTTC
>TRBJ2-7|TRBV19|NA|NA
CASSGGVSGGSYEQYF
TGTGCCAGTAGCGGCGGGGTCTCAGGGGGCTCCTACGAGCAGTACTTC
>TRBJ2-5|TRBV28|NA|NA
CASNLGAGWRETQYF
TGTGCCAGCAACCTGGGGGCAGGGTGGCGGGAGACCCAGTACTTC
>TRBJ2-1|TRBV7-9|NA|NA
CASSLTSTYYNEQFF
TGTGCCAGCAGCTTAACTAGCACATACTACAATGAGCAGTTCTTC
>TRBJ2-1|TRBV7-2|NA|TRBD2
CASRGGGRNEQFF
TGTGCCAGCAGGGGGGGAGGGCGTAATGAGCAGTTCTTC
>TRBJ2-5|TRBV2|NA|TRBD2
CASSRLPSGGAQVETQYF
TGTGCCAGCAGTAGGCTCCCTAGCGGGGGGGCTCAGGTAGAGACCCAGTACTTC
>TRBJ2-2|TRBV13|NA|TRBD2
CASSQRVAGDTGELFF
TGTGCCAGCAGTCAACGGGTAGCGGGAGACACCGGGGAGCTGTTTTTT
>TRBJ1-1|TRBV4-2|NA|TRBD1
CASRNTGGGGSEAFF
TGTGCCAGCAGGAACACCGGAGGAGGGGGCTCTGAAGCTTTCTTT
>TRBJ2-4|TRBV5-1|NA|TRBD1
CASSLGQGQNIQYF
TGCGCCAGCAGCCTCGGACAGGGCCAAAACATTCAGTACTTC
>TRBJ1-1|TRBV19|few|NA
CASSIDHSNTEAFF
TGTGCCAGTAGTATAGATCACTCTAACACTGAAGCTTTCTTT
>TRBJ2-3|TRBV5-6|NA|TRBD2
CASSLGLAVADTQYF
TGTGCCAGCAGCTTAGGCCTAGCGGTGGCAGATACGCAGTATTTT
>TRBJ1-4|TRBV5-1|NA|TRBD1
CASSPGTHRGREKLFF
TGCGCCAGCAGCCCTGGCACTCACAGGGGACGAGAAAAACTGTTTTTT
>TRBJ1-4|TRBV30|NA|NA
CAWSVIKGGDEKLFF
TGTGCCTGGAGTGTTATCAAGGGGGGGGATGAAAAACTGTTTTTT
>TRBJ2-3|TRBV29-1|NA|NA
CSVGELYTDTQYF
TGCAGCGTTGGGGAGCTCTACACAGATACGCAGTATTTT
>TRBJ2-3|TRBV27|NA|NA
CASSTRRLGLADTQYF
TGTGCCAGCAGTACAAGGAGACTAGGTTTAGCAGATACGCAGTATTTT
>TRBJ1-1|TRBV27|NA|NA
CASSPVTGGVGAFF
TGTGCCAGCAGTCCGGTAACTGGGGGCGTGGGAGCTTTCTTT
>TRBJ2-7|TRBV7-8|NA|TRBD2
CASSFLGLAGLYEQYF
TGTGCCAGCAGCTTCCTCGGACTAGCGGGGCTTTACGAGCAGTACTTC
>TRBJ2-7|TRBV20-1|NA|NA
CSASASREQYF
TGCAGTGCTAGCGCGTCTCGCGAGCAGTACTTC
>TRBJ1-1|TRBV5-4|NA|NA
CASSWGHNTEAFF
TGTGCCAGCAGCTGGGGACATAACACTGAAGCTTTCTTT
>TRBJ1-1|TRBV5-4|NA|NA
CASSSQRNMNTEAFF
TGTGCCAGCAGCTCACAGCGGAACATGAACACTGAAGCTTTCTTT
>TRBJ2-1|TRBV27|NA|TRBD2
CASSLSRAGGRNEQFF
TGTGCCAGCAGTTTATCAAGAGCGGGAGGGCGAAATGAGCAGTTCTTC
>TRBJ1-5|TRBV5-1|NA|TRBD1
CASSLTGGNQPQHF
TGCGCCAGCAGTTTGACAGGGGGCAATCAGCCCCAGCATTTT
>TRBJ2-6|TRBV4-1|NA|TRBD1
CASSPEPTGAGANVLTF
TGCGCCAGCAGCCCCGAGCCCACAGGGGCTGGGGCCAACGTCCTGACTTTC
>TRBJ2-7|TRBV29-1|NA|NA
CCKGKAAYEQYF
TGCTGCAAGGGGAAGGCGGCATACGAGCAGTACTTC
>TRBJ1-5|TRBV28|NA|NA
CASGTGLYSRGPQHF
TGTGCCAGCGGTACAGGGCTGTATAGCAGGGGGCCCCAGCATTTT
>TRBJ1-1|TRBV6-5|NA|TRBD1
CASSKTGSGNTEAFF
TGTGCCAGCAGCAAGACAGGGAGCGGGAACACTGAAGCTTTCTTT
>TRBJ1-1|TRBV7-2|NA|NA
CASSLVPGTEAFF
TGTGCCAGCAGCTTAGTTCCAGGGACTGAAGCTTTCTTT
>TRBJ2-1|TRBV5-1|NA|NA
CASSFRVSEQFF
TGCGCCAGCAGCTTCAGGGTCAGTGAGCAGTTCTTC
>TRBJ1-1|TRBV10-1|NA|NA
CATNRLNTEAFF
TGCGCCACAAACAGGTTGAACACTGAAGCTTTCTTT